Here is one TCR beta chain with its context. The V end was cut by 2 bases, the J end by 3 bases, with 8 bases between. CDR3 length: 14 residues. Germline CDR1 and CDR2: KGHSH and LQKENI. The source of the sample is a study of blood T cell repertoires in COVID-19. At the level of the study: The origin of the acute and convalescent COVID-19 samples was the United States, Italy and Spain. PBMCs, B-cell-depleted T cells, or T cells were the source of the cDNA or gDNA that made up the material.

Study processing details: Reference gene primer amplification gave nucleated cell count estimates. The assay was immunoSEQ multiplex PCR, and TCRdb's table has in-frame clones only and misses some. That table supplies the V and J calls and clone size; D and trimming were determined from the DNA. The sample holds fewer than 500,000 clones; 75% to 90% are singletons and the top ten take 4.3%. The rearrangement uses TRBV18 and TRBJ1-5, with D perhaps TRBD1 (6 bases). The clonotype was recovered from a woman between 25 and 40 years old with acute or convalescent COVID-19. The specimen was peripheral blood. Here the CDR3 reads CASSPGDTNQPQHF. DNA for the CDR3: TGTGCCAGCTCACCAGGGGACACCAATCAGCCCCAGCATTTT.